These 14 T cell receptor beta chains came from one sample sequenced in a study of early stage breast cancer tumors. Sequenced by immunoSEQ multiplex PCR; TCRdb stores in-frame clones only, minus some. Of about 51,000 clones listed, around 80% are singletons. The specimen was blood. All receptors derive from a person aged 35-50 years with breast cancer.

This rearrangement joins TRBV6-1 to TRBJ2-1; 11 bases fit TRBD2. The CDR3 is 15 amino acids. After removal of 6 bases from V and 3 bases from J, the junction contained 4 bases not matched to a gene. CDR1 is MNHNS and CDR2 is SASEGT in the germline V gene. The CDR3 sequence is CASSRGTSGYNEQFF. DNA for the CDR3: TGTGCCAGCAGCCGAGGGACTAGCGGCTACAATGAGCAGTTCTTC.

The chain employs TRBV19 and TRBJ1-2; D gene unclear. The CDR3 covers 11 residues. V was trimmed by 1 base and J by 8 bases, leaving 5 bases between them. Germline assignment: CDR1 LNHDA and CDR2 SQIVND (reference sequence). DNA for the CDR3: TGTGCCAGTAGTATAGGGGAGGGCTACACCTTC. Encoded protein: CASSIGEGYTF.

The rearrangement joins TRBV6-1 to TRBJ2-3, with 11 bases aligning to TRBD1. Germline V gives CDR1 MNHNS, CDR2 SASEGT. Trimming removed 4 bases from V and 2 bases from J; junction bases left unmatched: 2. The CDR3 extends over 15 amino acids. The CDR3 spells CASSAGQGATDTQYF. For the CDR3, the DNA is TGTGCCAGCAGTGCCGGACAGGGGGCCACAGATACGCAGTATTTT.

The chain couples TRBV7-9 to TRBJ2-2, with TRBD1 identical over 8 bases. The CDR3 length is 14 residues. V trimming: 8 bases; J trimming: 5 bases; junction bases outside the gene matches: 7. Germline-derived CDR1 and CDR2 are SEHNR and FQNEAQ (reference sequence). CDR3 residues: CASGQGAYTGELFF. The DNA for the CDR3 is TGTGCCAGCGGGCAGGGGGCGTATACCGGGGAGCTGTTTTTT. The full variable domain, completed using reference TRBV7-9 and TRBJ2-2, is DTGVSQNPRHKITKRGQNVTFRCDPISEHNRLYWYRQTLGQGPEFLTYFQNEAQLEKSRLLSDRFSAERPKGSFSTLEIQRTEQGDSAMYLCASGQGAYTGELFFGEGSRLTVL.

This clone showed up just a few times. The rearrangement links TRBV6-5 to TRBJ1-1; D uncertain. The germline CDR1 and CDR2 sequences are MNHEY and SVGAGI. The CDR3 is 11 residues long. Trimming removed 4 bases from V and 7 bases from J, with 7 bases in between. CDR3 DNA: TGTGCCAGCAGTTCTGGGGTTGAAGCTTTCTTT. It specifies CASSSGVEAFF.

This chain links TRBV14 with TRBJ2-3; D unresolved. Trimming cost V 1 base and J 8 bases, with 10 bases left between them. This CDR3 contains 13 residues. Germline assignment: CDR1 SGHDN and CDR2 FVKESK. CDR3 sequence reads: CASSQGPSGTQYF. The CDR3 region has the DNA TGTGCCAGCAGCCAAGGGCCTTCGGGTACGCAGTATTTT.

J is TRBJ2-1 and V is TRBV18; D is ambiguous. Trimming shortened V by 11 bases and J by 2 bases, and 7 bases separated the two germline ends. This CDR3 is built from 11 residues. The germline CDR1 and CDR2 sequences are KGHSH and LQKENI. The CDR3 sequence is CAVRAYNEQFF. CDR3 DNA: TGTGCCGTTAGGGCCTACAATGAGCAGTTCTTC.

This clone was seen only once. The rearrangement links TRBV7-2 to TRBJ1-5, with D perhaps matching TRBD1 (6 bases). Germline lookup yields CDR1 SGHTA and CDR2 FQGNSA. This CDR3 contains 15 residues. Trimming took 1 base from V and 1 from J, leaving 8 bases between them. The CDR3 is CASSLVQGSNQPQHF. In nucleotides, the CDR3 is TGTGCCAGCAGCTTAGTACAGGGAAGCAATCAGCCCCAGCATTTT.

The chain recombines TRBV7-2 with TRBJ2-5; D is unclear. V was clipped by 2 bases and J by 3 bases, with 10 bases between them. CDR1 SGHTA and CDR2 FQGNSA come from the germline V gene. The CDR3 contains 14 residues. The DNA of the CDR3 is TGTGCCAGCAGCTTACGAGGAATCGAAGAGACCCAGTACTTC. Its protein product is CASSLRGIEETQYF.

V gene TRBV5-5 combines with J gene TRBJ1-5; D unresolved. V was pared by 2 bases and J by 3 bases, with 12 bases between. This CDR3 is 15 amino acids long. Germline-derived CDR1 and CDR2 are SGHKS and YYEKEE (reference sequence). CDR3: CASSFGPGSNQPQHF. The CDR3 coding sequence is TGTGCCAGCAGCTTTGGGCCAGGCTCCAATCAGCCCCAGCATTTT.

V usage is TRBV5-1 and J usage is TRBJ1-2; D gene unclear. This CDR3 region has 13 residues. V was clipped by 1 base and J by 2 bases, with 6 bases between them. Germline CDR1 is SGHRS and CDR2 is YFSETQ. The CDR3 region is CASSLTRNYGYTF. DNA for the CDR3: TGCGCCAGCAGCTTGACCAGAAACTATGGCTACACCTTC.

CDR3 loop: CAITDRVDEQYF. CDR3 nucleotide sequence: TGTGCCATCACGGACAGGGTGGACGAGCAGTACTTC. This chain connects TRBV10-3 to TRBJ2-7; TRBD1 aligns across 8 bases. CDR1 and CDR2 from the germline V gene are ENHRY and SYGVKD. After removal of 7 bases from V and 5 bases from J, the junction contained 4 bases not matched to a gene. The CDR3 totals 12 residues.

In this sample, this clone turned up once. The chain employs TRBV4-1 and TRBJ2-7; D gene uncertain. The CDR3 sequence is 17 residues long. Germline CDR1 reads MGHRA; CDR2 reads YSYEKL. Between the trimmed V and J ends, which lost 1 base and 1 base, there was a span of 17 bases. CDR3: CASSQGISRAYSYEQYF. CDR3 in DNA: TGCGCCAGCAGCCAAGGAATATCCAGAGCTTATTCCTACGAGCAGTACTTC.

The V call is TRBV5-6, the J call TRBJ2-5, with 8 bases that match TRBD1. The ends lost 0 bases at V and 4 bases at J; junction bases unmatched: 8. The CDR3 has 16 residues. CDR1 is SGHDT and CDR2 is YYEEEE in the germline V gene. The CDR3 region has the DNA TGTGCCAGCAGCTTGGCCTTCAGGACAGGGATAGAGACCCAGTACTTC. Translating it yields CASSLAFRTGIETQYF.